The entry that follows covers one T cell receptor (beta chain) sequence. No antigen is known for it. Base-call qualities are not available, and no considerably larger clone is one nucleotide away. The sample comes from a study of blood T cell repertoires in COVID-19 (TCRdb year 2020). In the study overall: Samples covering the acute and convalescent phases of COVID-19 were provided by collaborators in the United States, Italy and Spain. The samples were drawn from two sources: the first 160 participants of the ongoing ImmuneRACE study, and 950 to 1,500 subjects contributed by 6 global collaborators. The dataset comprised deeply sampled blood TCRbeta repertoires from subjects exposed to, actively infected with, or recovered from COVID-19. Where available, HLA class I and class II types were taken from metadata supplied by the sample provider and were not determined by assay-based typing. The prospective study material was composed of cDNA or gDNA derived from T cells, B-cell-depleted T cells, or PBMCs. The repertoires were released in a freely available public database meant as a resource for research on the immune response to SARS-CoV-2. Nearly every sample came with metadata listing a de-identified subject ID, COVID-19 status, age in years and sex. Results and caveats for the whole study, not just this receptor: The amount of clinical and demographic metadata varied by source and participant and was provided uncurated.

Collaborating institutions collected whole blood in K2EDTA tubes following their own protocols. For TCRbeta analysis, collaborator samples were shipped as frozen whole blood, as isolated PBMCs, or as DNA extracted from either sample type. From a lookup of the germline V gene, CDR1 and CDR2 are SGHVS and FNYEAQ. The CDR3 sequence holds 15 residues, the cysteine and phenylalanine included. Only the CDR3 portion is preserved as DNA: 45 bases, with reading frame beginning at the first base. The trim is 5 bases for V and 0 bases for J, with a gap of 11 bases between the germline ends. TCRbeta CDR3 regions were amplified from genomic DNA by means of the immunoSEQ Assay, a bias-controlled multiplex PCR. Concerning the study's data processing: The number of nucleated cells in each sample was estimated from the amplification of reference gene primers within the assay. Sequence reads were collapsed and filtered to measure the absolute abundance of every unique TCRbeta CDR3 rearrangement. Productive Simpson clonality was computed per sample as the square root of Simpson's diversity index over productive rearrangements. In its TCRdb copy, this immuneACCESS table keeps in-frame sequences only and misses some clones. Where compared with another copy, unresolved V genes explain less than half of these, and the others have no known cause. That table is the source of V, J and clone size, and D and trimming were worked out from the DNA. The sample contains about 22,000 clones, over 80% of them found a single time. 22% of the sample comes from the top ten.

Sequenced material: peripheral blood. The sequence is built from TRBV7-6 and TRBJ2-1, and possibly TRBD2, on 6 matching bases. The sequence came from a man older than 75 with active or convalescent COVID-19. The CDR3 loop reads CASSVISGSYNEQFF. The nucleotides read TGTGCCAGCAGCGTTATTAGCGGCTCCTACAATGAGCAGTTCTTC.